These 3 T cell receptor beta chains share one sample of origin, sequenced in a study of cytomegalovirus exposure and HLA in healthy donors. Use of 60 Vbeta and 13 Jbeta primers characterized the PCR. The repertoire was sequenced with immunoSEQ multiplex PCR; TCRdb's copy has only in-frame clones and lacks some. Among 140,000 to 150,000 clones listed, around 75% were seen once. Material: PBMCs. Every receptor here comes from a middle-aged woman in good health and CMV-seronegative.

The chain has TRBV27 and TRBJ2-7; D is perhaps TRBD2 (7 bases). V was shortened by 3 bases and J by 2 bases, with 23 bases between the two germline ends. This CDR3 contains 18 residues. CDR1 is MNHEY and CDR2 is SMNVEV in the germline V gene (reference sequence). CDR3 sequence reads: CASSFSTRGASEPYEQYF. The CDR3 DNA is TGTGCCAGCAGTTTCTCTACCCGGGGGGCTAGCGAGCCCTACGAGCAGTACTTC.

There are a few counts of this clone. The chain uses TRBV6-6 and TRBJ1-1; TRBD1 matches 11 bases. The germline V gene has CDR1 MNHNY and CDR2 SVGAGI (reference sequence). The CDR3 has 16 residues. V shed 7 bases, J shed 6 bases, and the junction held 13 bases outside the gene matches. CDR3 coding DNA: TGTGCCAGCATCCCAACGGACAGGGGGCGATCGCCTGAAGCTTTCTTT. This sequence encodes CASIPTDRGRSPEAFF.

This clone was seen a few times. The V gene is TRBV2, the J gene TRBJ1-1; 9 bases fit TRBD1. The V and J ends lost 10 bases and 2 bases, in that order; junction bases with no gene match: 5. This CDR3 comprises 13 residues. In germline, CDR1 is SNHLY, CDR2 FYNNEI. CDR3 DNA: TGTGCCACCGGGACAGGGCGTAACACTGAAGCTTTCTTT. It specifies CATGTGRNTEAFF.